Listed here are 5 T cell receptor beta chains from one sample, sequenced in a study of beta chain features in type 1 diabetes (dated by TCRdb to between 2018 and 2020). Libraries were built with the immunoSEQ multiplex PCR assay. All of the isolated RNA was reverse transcribed with the High Capacity cDNA Reverse Transcription Kit, so expressed TCRB transcripts were sequenced. In its TCRdb copy, this immuneACCESS table keeps in-frame sequences only and misses some clones. Where compared with another copy, unresolved V genes explain less than half of these, and the others have no known cause. This sample is represented by roughly 310,000 clones; about 10% of them were singletons. The ten largest clonotypes hold about 0.014% of the sample. The sequenced material came from naive CD4+ T cells from blood. The intended sense of this specimen's cell subset or site label: true naive CD4+ T cells. The receptors stem from a woman under 40 in good health.

The chain joins TRBV7-2 to TRBJ1-4; 8 positions agree with TRBD1. CDR1 is SGHTA and CDR2 is FQGNSA in the germline V gene. J was trimmed by 8 bases and V by 3 bases; bases with no gene match: 5. CDR3 length: 14 residues. CDR3 residues: CASSLDRAREKLFF. The DNA of the CDR3 is TGTGCCAGCAGCTTGGACAGGGCGAGGGAAAAACTGTTTTTT.

The J gene is TRBJ2-7, the V gene TRBV6-6; D call uncertain. V lost 1 base and J lost 1, with 5 bases in between. This CDR3 is 13 amino acids long. CDR1 is MNHNY, CDR2 SVGAGI, per germline (reference sequence). The CDR3 protein is CASSYLSSYEQYF. As DNA, the CDR3 is TGTGCCAGCAGTTACTTGAGTTCCTACGAGCAGTACTTC.

This clone turned up a few times. The rearrangement joins TRBV4-3 to TRBJ2-5; TRBD1 is a possible D gene (6 bases). Trimming shortened V by 2 bases and J by 5 bases, and 12 bases separated the two germline ends. CDR1 is LGHNA and CDR2 is YSLEER in the germline V gene. The CDR3 is 14 residues long. For the CDR3, the DNA is TGCGCCAGCAGCCAAAGGGCAGGGGAGGAGACCCAGTACTTC. As protein: CASSQRAGEETQYF.

This chain links TRBV10-3 with TRBJ2-5; 10 bases fit TRBD2. The germline CDR1 and CDR2 sequences are ENHRY and SYGVKD. Germline trimming cut 5 bases from V and 2 bases from J; bases unmatched to any gene: 2. There are 14 residues in the CDR3. In nucleotides, the CDR3 is TGTGCCATCAGTTGGACTAGCGGACAAGAGACCCAGTACTTC. Residues: CAISWTSGQETQYF.

This clone has more than one count but fewer than ten. J is TRBJ2-1 and V is TRBV5-1, with 10 positions matching TRBD2. In germline, CDR1 is SGHRS, CDR2 YFSETQ. The CDR3 has 16 amino acids. After removal of 0 bases from V and 7 bases from J, the junction contained 7 bases not matched to a gene. CDR3 region: CASSLVTSGVPNEQFF. The CDR3 nucleotides read TGCGCCAGCAGCTTGGTCACTAGCGGGGTACCTAATGAGCAGTTCTTC. The variable domain in full, completed from reference TRBV5-1 and TRBJ2-1, reads KAGVTQTPRYLIKTRGQQVTLSCSPISGHRSVSWYQQTPGQGLQFLFEYFSETQRNKGNFPGRFSGRQFSNSRSEMNVSTLELGDSALYLCASSLVTSGVPNEQFFGPGTRLTVL.